This TCR beta chain is drawn from a study of cytomegalovirus exposure and HLA in healthy donors. Findings and limits, study-wide: Analysis was carried out at a later point, and it linked a missense DCLRE1C variant to TCR beta V- and J-gene trimming. The classifier reportedly diagnosed cytomegalovirus status with high sensitivity and specificity. Among the sequence variants, a highly shared cluster was likely an artifact of sequencing.

Comments on this clone: Its antigen remains unknown.

Germline CDR1 is MGHRA and CDR2 is YSYEKL. CDR3 length: 16 residues. Germline trimming cut 1 base from V and 6 bases from J; bases unmatched to any gene: 7. Use of 60 Vbeta and 13 Jbeta primers characterized the PCR. Original data processing: A follow-up analysis tallied about 80 million unique TCR beta chains, some 11 million shared. Some clones are missing from TCRdb's copy, which holds only in-frame ones; the method was immunoSEQ multiplex PCR. V and J calls and clone size come straight from that table; D and trimming were deduced from the DNA. This table has 150,000 to 180,000 clones, around three quarters appearing once.

The source of this sequence is a middle-aged woman in good health and CMV-seronegative. Sample: PBMCs. The V call is TRBV4-1, the J call TRBJ1-5; 9 bases fit TRBD1. The CDR3 reads CASSQVDTGGTQPQHF. The CDR3 DNA reads as TGCGCCAGCAGCCAAGTCGACACAGGGGGCACTCAGCCCCAGCATTTT.